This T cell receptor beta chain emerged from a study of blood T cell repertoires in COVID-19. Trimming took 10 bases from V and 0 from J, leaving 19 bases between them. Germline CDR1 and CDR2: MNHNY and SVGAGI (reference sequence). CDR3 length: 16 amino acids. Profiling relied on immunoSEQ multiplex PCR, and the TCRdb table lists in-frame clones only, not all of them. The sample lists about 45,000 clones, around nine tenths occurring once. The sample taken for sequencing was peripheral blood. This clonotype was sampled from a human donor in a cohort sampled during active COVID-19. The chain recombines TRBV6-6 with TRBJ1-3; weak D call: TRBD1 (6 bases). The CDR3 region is CATGVGAGSSGNTIYF. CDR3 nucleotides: TGTGCCACCGGGGTGGGGGCAGGGAGCTCTGGAAACACCATATATTTT.